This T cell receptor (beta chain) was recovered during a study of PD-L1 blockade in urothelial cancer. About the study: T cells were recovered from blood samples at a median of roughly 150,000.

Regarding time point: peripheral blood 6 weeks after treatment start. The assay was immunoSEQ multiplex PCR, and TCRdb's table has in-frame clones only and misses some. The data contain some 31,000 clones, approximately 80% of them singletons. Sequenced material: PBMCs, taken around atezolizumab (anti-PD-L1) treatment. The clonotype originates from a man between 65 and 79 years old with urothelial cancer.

The CDR3 loop is CASSLTRTRGYSDTGELFF. CDR3 nucleotide sequence: TGTGCCAGCAGCTTAACAAGGACCCGGGGGTATAGCGACACCGGGGAGCTGTTTTTT. The chain joins TRBV7-3 to TRBJ2-2; tentative D call: TRBD2 (6 bases). Trimming removed 0 bases at V and 3 bases at J, with 20 bases between. The CDR3 extends over 19 amino acids. Germline CDR1 and CDR2: SGHTA and FQGTGA.